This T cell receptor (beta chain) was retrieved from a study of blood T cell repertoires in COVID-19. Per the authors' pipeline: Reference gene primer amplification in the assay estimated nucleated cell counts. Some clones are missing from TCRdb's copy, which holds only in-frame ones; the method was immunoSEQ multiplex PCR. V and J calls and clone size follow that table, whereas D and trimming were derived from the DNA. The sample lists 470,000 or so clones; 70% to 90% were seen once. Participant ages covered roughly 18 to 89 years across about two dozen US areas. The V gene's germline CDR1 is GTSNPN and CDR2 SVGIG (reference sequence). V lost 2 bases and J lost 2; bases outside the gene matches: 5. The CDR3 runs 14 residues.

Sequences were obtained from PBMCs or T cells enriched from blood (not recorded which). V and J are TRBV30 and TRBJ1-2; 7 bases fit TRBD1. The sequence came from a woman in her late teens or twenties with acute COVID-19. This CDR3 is CAWSSMTGNYGYTF. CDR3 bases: TGTGCCTGGAGTAGCATGACAGGGAACTATGGCTACACCTTC.